The T cell receptor (beta chain) under discussion was sequenced for a study of blood T cells in healthy people across ages. Study conclusions and caveats: Underestimates were what the diversity estimates from one million T cells were considered to be.

The ends were cut back, 4 bases at V and 5 bases at J, with 18 bases in the middle. CDR3 length: 15 amino acids. Germline CDR1 and CDR2: SGHRS and YFSETQ. Sample-barcoded 5' priming and a J-beta primer mix drove a second PCR of roughly 7 to 11 cycles. One entry per CDR3 protein, called by TCRdb with MiXCR from the 5' RACE reads. The table has 450,000 to 700,000 distinct CDR3 sequences, approximately 27% seen once; the top ten hold 15% to 20%. Each donor's blood draw was ten milliliters of peripheral blood. About this clonotype itself: The antigen remains unidentified.

The source of this sequence is a woman between 65 and 79 years old in good health. The chain combines TRBV5-1 with TRBJ1-1, with a possible D match to TRBD1 (5 bases). The specimen was blood. The CDR3 sequence is CASSLHPGFATEAFF. The DNA for the CDR3 is TGCGCCAGCAGCCTCCACCCAGGGTTCGCTACTGAAGCTTTCTTT.